These T cell receptor beta chains were read from a single sample in a study of CXCR3-negative and CXCR3-positive naive CD8 T cells. Reanalyzing the 5' RACE reads, TCRdb keeps one entry per CDR3 protein, without DNA. The sample table sets out roughly 130,000 distinct CDR3 sequences. Material for sequencing was naive CXCR3+ CD8+ T cells from blood. These receptors were obtained from a human donor in good health. Some clones in this sample may be carry-over from other donors' samples. The CDR3 runs from the conserved cysteine through the conserved F or W.

v_gene,j_gene,CDR3aa
TRBV15,TRBJ2-3,CATSRATGRFTDTQYF
TRBV29-1,TRBJ2-1,CSVVRREVYNEQFF
TRBV25-1,TRBJ2-2,CASRTYTGELFF
TRBV20-1,TRBJ1-1,CSAREWGESTEAFF
TRBV29-1,TRBJ1-1,CSVTGQGRTEAFF
TRBV29-1,TRBJ2-5,CSVESLGQETQYF
TRBV6-5,TRBJ2-4,CASSPGYHIQYF
TRBV27,TRBJ1-1,CASSGGMNTEAFF
TRBV29-1,TRBJ1-1,CSVESENTEAFF
TRBV7-9,TRBJ1-4,CASGSSENEKLFF
TRBV28,TRBJ2-7,CASSLTPVYEQYF
TRBV11-3,TRBJ2-5,CASSLDLSQGFQETQYF